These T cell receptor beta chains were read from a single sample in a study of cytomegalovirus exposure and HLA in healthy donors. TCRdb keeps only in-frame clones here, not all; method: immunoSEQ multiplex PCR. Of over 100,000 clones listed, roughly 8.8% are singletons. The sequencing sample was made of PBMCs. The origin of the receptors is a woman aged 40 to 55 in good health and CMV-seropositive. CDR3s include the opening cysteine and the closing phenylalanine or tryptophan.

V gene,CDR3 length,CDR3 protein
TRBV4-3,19,CASSLGQGVNMATNEKLFF
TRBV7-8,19,CASSPTRDRDRSGANVLTF
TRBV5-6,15,CASSFGFSGANVLTF
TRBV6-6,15,CATGQQGLSNQPQHF
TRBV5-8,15,CASSLQLAGGETQYF
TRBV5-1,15,CASSLPLAVDGELFF
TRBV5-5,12,CASRLAGFGYTF
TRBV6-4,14,CASTPGQGFFGYTF
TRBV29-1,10,CSGVGTEAFF
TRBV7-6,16,CASSPTASAGTDTQYF
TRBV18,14,CASSPASPGLEQYF
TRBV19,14,CASSQTGGSTEAFF
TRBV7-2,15,CASSSRQTMNTEAFF
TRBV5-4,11,CASSLGDEQYF
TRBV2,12,CASSEAREGYTF
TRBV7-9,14,CASSLAFIPNEQFF
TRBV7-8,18,CASSLDRTGITTNEKLFF
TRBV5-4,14,CASSLATGAGELFF
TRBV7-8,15,CASSLSGGSNQPQHF
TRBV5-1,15,CASSVDRATNEKLFF
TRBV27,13,CASSFFFSSPLHF
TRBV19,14,CASSISSNTGELFF
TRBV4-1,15,CASSQATGGNQPQHF
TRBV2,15,CASRKTVSSYNEQFF
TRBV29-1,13,CSVARGEGNIQYF
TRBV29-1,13,CSVTGPVTYGYTF
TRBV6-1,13,CASSREIQETQYF
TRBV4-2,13,CASSQGLSYEQYF
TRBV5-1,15,CASSPLQGMNTEAFF
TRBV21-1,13,CAIFRICTDTQYF
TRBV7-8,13,CASSPIRGQPQHF
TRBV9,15,CASSAFERQDYGYTF
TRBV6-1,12,CASSEVSGALHF
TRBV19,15,CASSPRAGVNNEQFF
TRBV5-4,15,CASSLAGTATYGYTF
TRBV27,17,CASSLAGTGLNTGELFF
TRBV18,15,CASSPPGQGQEKLFF
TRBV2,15,CASSEFQGGTDTQYF
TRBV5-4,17,CASSLLLAGVRGDTQYF
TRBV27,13,CASSFNAGETQYF
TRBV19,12,CASRSRTGELFF
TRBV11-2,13,CASSSGRNEKLFF
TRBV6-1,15,CASSEVQGGGYGYTF
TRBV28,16,CASLPTTGTRNQPQHF
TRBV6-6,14,CASSQLRPYNEQFF
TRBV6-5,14,CASSLTGEAYEQYF
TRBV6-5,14,CASSRDFGANVLTF
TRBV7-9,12,CASSFQTDTQYF
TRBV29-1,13,CSVTGTVYNEQFF
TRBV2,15,CASSQQGITGNTIYF
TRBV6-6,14,CASSPRGGEDTQYF
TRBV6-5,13,CASSYSGFEKLFF
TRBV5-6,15,CASSRGQGVGYEQYF
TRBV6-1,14,CASRESLGNQPQHF
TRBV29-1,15,CSVHRWSSSYNEQFF
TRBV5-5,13,CASRYTSSYEQYF
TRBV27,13,CASRQGINYGYTF